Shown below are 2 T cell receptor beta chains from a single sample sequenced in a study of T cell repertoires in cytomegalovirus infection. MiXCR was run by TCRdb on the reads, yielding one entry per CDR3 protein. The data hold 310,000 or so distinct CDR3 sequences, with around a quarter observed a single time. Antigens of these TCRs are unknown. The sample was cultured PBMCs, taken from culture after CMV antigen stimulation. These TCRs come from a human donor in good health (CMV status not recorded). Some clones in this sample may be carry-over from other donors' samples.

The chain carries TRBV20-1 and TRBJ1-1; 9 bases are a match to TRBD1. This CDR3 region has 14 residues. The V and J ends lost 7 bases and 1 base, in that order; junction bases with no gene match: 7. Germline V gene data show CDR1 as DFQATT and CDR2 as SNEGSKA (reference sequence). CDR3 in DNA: TGCAGTGGCACACAGGGGGCATGGAACACTGAAGCTTTCTTT. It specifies CSGTQGAWNTEAFF.

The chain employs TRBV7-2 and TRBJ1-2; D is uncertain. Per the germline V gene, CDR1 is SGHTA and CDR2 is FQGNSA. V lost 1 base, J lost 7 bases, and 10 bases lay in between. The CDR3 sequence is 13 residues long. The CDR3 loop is CASSLGPDRGYTF. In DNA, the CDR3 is TGTGCCAGCAGCTTAGGGCCGGACCGTGGCTACACCTTC.